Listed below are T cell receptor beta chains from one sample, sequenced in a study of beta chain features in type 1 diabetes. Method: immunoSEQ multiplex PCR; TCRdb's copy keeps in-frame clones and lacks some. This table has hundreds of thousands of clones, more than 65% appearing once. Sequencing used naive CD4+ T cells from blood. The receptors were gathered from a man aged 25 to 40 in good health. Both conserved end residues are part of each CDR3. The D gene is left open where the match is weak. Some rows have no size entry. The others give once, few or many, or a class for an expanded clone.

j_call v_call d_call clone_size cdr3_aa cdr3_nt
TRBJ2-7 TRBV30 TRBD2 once CAWSSGQTSGKGYEQYF TGTGCCTGGAGTTCGGGACAGACTAGCGGGAAAGGATACGAGCAGTACTTC
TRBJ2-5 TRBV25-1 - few CASSAPGQQETQYF TGTGCCAGCAGTGCCCCCGGGCAGCAAGAGACCCAGTACTTC
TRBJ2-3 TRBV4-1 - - CASSQAQSTDTQYF TGCGCCAGCAGCCAAGCTCAGTCCACAGATACGCAGTATTTT
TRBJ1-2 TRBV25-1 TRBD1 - CASSGTGWNGYTF TGTGCCAGCAGTGGGACAGGGTGGAATGGCTACACCTTC
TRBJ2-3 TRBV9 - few CASSVQLGSDTQYF TGTGCCAGCAGCGTACAACTGGGATCAGATACGCAGTATTTT
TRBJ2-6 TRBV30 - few CAWRLAGANVLTF TGTGCCTGGAGGCTGGCTGGGGCCAACGTCCTGACTTTC
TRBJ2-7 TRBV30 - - CAWSIGVSYEQYF TGTGCCTGGAGTATCGGAGTCTCCTACGAGCAGTACTTC
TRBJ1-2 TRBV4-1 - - CASSLGRARGAYGYTF TGCGCCAGCAGCCTTGGGAGGGCCAGAGGGGCCTATGGCTACACCTTC
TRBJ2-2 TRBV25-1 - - CASSEAGNTGELFF TGTGCCAGCAGTGAGGCCGGGAACACCGGGGAGCTGTTTTTT
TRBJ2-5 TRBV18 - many CASSPQETQYF TGTGCCAGCTCACCTCAAGAGACCCAGTACTTC
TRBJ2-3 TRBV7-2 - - CASSLVSGTYTDTQYF TGTGCCAGCAGCTTAGTTTCCGGGACTTACACAGATACGCAGTATTTT
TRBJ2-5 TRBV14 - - CASSYLGTPAGTQYF TGTGCCAGCAGCTACCTGGGCACCCCGGCAGGGACCCAGTACTTC
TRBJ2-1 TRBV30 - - CAWSAPNEQFF TGTGCCTGGAGTGCTCCCAATGAGCAGTTCTTC
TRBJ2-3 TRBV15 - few CATSRPVDYTDTQYF TGTGCCACCAGCAGGCCGGTCGACTACACAGATACGCAGTATTTT
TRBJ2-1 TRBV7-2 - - CASSLVVGGPFNEQFF TGTGCCAGCAGCTTAGTTGTCGGGGGGCCCTTCAATGAGCAGTTCTTC
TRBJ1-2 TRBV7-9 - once CASSPTDDYGYTF TGTGCCAGCAGCCCGACAGACGACTATGGCTACACCTTC
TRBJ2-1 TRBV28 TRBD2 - CASSPSGSGYNEQFF TGTGCCAGCAGTCCTAGCGGGAGTGGATACAATGAGCAGTTCTTC
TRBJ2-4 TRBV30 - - CAWSEGAKNIQYF TGTGCCTGGAGTGAAGGGGCCAAAAACATTCAGTACTTC
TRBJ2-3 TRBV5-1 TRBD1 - CASSLMGQGLTTDTQYF TGCGCCAGCAGCTTGATGGGACAGGGGCTTACCACAGATACGCAGTATTTT
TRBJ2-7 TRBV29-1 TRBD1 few CSAWDREGEQYF TGCAGCGCCTGGGACAGGGAAGGCGAGCAGTACTTC
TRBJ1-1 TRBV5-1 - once CASSIAPSGGGEAFF TGCGCCAGCAGCATCGCCCCCTCGGGGGGCGGGGAGGCTTTCTTT
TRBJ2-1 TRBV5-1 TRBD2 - CATQRPGLAGDEQFF TGCGCCACCCAAAGACCGGGACTAGCGGGCGATGAGCAGTTCTTC
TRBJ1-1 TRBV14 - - CASSPRAGDTEAFF TGTGCCAGCAGCCCTCGTGCAGGGGACACTGAAGCTTTCTTT
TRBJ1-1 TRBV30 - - CAWSGNFEAFF TGTGCCTGGAGTGGGAATTTTGAAGCTTTCTTT
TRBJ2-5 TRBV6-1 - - CASSEGYRAGETQYF TGTGCCAGCAGTGAAGGTTACCGGGCGGGAGAGACCCAGTACTTC
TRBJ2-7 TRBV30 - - CAWGGTGLSYEQYF TGTGCCTGGGGAGGAACAGGCCTCTCGTACGAGCAGTACTTC
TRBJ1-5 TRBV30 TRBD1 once CAWRATGSRQPQHF TGTGCCTGGAGAGCGACAGGGAGCAGGCAGCCCCAGCATTTT
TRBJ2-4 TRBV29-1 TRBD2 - CSVAPLAGVNIQYF TGCAGCGTCGCCCCCCTAGCGGGAGTGAACATTCAGTACTTC
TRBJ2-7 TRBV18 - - CASSPDPIYEQYF TGTGCCAGCTCACCAGATCCTATTTACGAGCAGTACTTC
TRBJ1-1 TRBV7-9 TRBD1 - CASSAGTANTEAFF TGTGCCAGCAGCGCCGGGACAGCCAACACTGAAGCTTTCTTT
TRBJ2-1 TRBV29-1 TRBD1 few CSVDAADRANEQFF TGCAGCGTTGATGCCGCCGACAGGGCAAATGAGCAGTTCTTC
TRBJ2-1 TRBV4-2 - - CASSQEGRVSGEQFF TGTGCCAGCAGCCAAGAGGGCAGGGTCTCGGGTGAGCAGTTCTTC
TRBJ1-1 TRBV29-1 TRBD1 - CSVGVQGARTEAFF TGCAGCGTTGGGGTACAGGGGGCGCGAACTGAAGCTTTCTTT
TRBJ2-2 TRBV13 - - CASSLNTGELFF TGTGCCAGCAGCTTGAACACCGGGGAGCTGTTTTTT
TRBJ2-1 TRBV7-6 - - CASSLVAEQFF TGTGCCAGCAGCTTAGTGGCTGAGCAGTTCTTC
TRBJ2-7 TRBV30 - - CAWSVVRDEQYF TGTGCCTGGAGTGTCGTGAGGGACGAGCAGTACTTC
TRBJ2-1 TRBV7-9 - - CASSYRVYEQFF TGTGCCAGCAGCTACAGGGTGTATGAGCAGTTCTTC
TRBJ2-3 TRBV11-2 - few CASRTSKGQNTDTQYF TGTGCCAGCAGGACTAGTAAAGGACAGAACACAGATACGCAGTATTTT
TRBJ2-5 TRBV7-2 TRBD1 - CASSGPGQGAGGTQYF TGTGCCAGCAGCGGACCGGGACAGGGGGCCGGGGGGACCCAGTACTTC
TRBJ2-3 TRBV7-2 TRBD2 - CASSLGTGRASDTQYF TGTGCCAGCAGCTTAGGGACCGGGAGGGCCTCAGATACGCAGTATTTT
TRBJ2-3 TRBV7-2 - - CASSSRGDTQYF TGTGCCAGCAGCTCCCGGGGAGATACGCAGTATTTT
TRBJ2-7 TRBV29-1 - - CSVEDRRGSYEQYF TGCAGCGTTGAAGATCGCAGGGGTTCCTACGAGCAGTACTTC